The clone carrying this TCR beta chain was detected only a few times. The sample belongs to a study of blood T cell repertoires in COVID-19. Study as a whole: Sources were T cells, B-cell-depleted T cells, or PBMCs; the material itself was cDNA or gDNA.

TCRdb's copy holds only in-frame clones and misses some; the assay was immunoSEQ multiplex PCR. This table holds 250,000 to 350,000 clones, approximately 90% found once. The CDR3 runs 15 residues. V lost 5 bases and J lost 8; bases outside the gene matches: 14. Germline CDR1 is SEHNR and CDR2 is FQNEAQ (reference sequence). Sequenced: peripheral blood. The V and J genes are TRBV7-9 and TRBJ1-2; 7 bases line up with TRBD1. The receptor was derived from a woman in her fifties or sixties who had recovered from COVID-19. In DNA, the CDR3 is TGTGCCAGCAGCCCGCCTAGACAGGGTTTTGGCGGCTACACCTTC. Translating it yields CASSPPRQGFGGYTF.